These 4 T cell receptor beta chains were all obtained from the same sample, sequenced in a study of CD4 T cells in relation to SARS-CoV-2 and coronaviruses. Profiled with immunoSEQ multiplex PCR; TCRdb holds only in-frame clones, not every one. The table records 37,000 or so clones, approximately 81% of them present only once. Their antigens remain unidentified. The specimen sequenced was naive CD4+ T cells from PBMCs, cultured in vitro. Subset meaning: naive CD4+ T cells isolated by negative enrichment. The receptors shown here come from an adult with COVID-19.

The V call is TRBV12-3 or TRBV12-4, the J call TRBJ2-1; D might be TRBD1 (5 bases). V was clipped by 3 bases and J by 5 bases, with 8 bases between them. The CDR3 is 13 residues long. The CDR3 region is CASSFRRDNEQFF. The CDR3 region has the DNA TGTGCCAGCAGTTTTCGCAGGGACAATGAGCAGTTCTTC.

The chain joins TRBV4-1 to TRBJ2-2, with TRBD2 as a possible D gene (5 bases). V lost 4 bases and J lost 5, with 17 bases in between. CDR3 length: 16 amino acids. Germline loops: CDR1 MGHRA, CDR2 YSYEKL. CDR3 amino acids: CASSPFPKRITGELFF. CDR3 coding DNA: TGCGCCAGCAGCCCTTTCCCTAAGCGGATAACCGGGGAGCTGTTTTTT.

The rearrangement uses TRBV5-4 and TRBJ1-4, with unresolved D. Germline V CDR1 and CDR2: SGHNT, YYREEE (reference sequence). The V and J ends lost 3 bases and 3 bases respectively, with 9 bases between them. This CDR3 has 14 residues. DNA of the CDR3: TGTGCCAGCAGCTCAGACGGGGCTAATGAAAAACTGTTTTTT. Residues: CASSSDGANEKLFF.

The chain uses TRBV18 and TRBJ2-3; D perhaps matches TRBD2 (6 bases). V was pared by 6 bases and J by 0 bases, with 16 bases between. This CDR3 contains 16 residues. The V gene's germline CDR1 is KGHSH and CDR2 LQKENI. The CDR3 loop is CASSLGLSGSTDTQYF. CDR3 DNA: TGTGCCAGCTCCCTCGGACTATCGGGTAGCACAGATACGCAGTATTTT.